This is a list of T cell receptor beta chains from one sample in a study of shared clonotypes between healthy human individuals. Here immunoSEQ multiplex PCR was the method, and the copy in TCRdb shows in-frame clones only, minus some. Among 700,000 to 950,000 clones listed, 90% to 97% were seen once. The source material was naive CD8+ T cells sorted from blood. These receptors all come from a man aged 25-45 years in good health. Each CDR3 is given with its conserved first and last residue. Fields, in order: V gene, J gene, clone size, D gene, CDR3 protein, CDR3 DNA. D genes are given only for firm matches. Only part of the rows carry a size: once, few, many, or a class if the clone is expanded.

v_call: TRBV4-3; j_call: TRBJ2-7; clone_size: -; d_call: -; cdr3_aa: CASSQYDRYEQYF; cdr3_nt: TGCGCCAGCAGCCAATACGACAGGTACGAGCAGTACTTC
v_call: TRBV6-1; j_call: TRBJ2-4; clone_size: -; d_call: -; cdr3_aa: CASSEEPQWDLAKNIQYF; cdr3_nt: TGTGCCAGCAGTGAAGAGCCACAATGGGACCTAGCCAAAAACATTCAGTACTTC
v_call: TRBV6-4; j_call: TRBJ1-5; clone_size: once; d_call: -; cdr3_aa: CASSDRFSNQPQHF; cdr3_nt: TGTGCCAGCAGTGACAGATTTAGCAATCAGCCCCAGCATTTT
v_call: TRBV7-9; j_call: TRBJ2-7; clone_size: -; d_call: -; cdr3_aa: CASSQSTGEGEQYF; cdr3_nt: TGTGCCAGCAGCCAGTCAACAGGGGAGGGCGAGCAGTACTTC
v_call: TRBV29-1; j_call: TRBJ1-3; clone_size: -; d_call: -; cdr3_aa: CSVSRQGPGNTIYF; cdr3_nt: TGCAGCGTCTCTCGGCAGGGTCCGGGAAACACCATATATTTT
v_call: TRBV6-5; j_call: TRBJ1-2; clone_size: -; d_call: -; cdr3_aa: CASTTRGYNGYTF; cdr3_nt: TGTGCCAGCACCACGCGGGGGTACAATGGCTACACCTTC
v_call: TRBV9; j_call: TRBJ2-1; clone_size: -; d_call: -; cdr3_aa: CASSVAGGPLLRNEQFF; cdr3_nt: TGTGCCAGCAGCGTAGCGGGGGGCCCCCTCCTACGAAATGAGCAGTTCTTC
v_call: TRBV4-3; j_call: TRBJ2-7; clone_size: -; d_call: -; cdr3_aa: CASSQDRGGIAYEQYF; cdr3_nt: TGCGCCAGCAGCCAAGATCGCGGGGGCATCGCCTACGAGCAGTACTTC
v_call: TRBV7-8; j_call: TRBJ2-7; clone_size: -; d_call: -; cdr3_aa: CASSLEGALGVYEQYF; cdr3_nt: TGTGCCAGCAGCTTAGAGGGAGCCCTAGGGGTCTACGAGCAGTACTTC
v_call: TRBV5-1; j_call: TRBJ1-2; clone_size: few; d_call: -; cdr3_aa: CASHREDYGYTF; cdr3_nt: TGCGCCAGTCACAGGGAAGACTATGGCTACACCTTC
v_call: TRBV29-1; j_call: TRBJ2-5; clone_size: -; d_call: -; cdr3_aa: CSVEEGTGETQYF; cdr3_nt: TGCAGCGTTGAAGAGGGGACCGGGGAGACCCAGTACTTC
v_call: TRBV4-2; j_call: TRBJ2-2; clone_size: once; d_call: TRBD1; cdr3_aa: CASSQDVGTGDWGGELFF; cdr3_nt: TGTGCCAGCAGCCAAGATGTTGGGACAGGGGATTGGGGCGGGGAGCTGTTTTTT
v_call: TRBV5-4; j_call: TRBJ2-1; clone_size: -; d_call: -; cdr3_aa: CASSSQGWDGDEQFF; cdr3_nt: TGTGCCAGCAGCTCACAGGGTTGGGATGGCGATGAGCAGTTCTTC
v_call: TRBV5-4; j_call: TRBJ2-7; clone_size: -; d_call: -; cdr3_aa: CASSLGDRSYEQYF; cdr3_nt: TGTGCCAGCAGCTTGGGGGACCGTTCCTACGAGCAGTACTTC
v_call: TRBV5-1; j_call: TRBJ2-1; clone_size: -; d_call: TRBD2; cdr3_aa: CASSLETSGTYNEQFF; cdr3_nt: TGCGCCAGCAGCTTGGAGACTAGCGGGACCTACAATGAGCAGTTCTTC
v_call: TRBV7-9; j_call: TRBJ2-1; clone_size: -; d_call: TRBD1; cdr3_aa: CASSFSRGHYTYNEQFF; cdr3_nt: TGTGCCAGCAGCTTTAGCAGGGGGCATTACACCTACAATGAGCAGTTCTTC
v_call: TRBV7-9; j_call: TRBJ2-7; clone_size: -; d_call: -; cdr3_aa: CASSFPKGTYEQYF; cdr3_nt: TGTGCCAGCAGCTTCCCGAAGGGTACCTACGAGCAGTACTTC
v_call: TRBV29-1; j_call: TRBJ2-7; clone_size: -; d_call: TRBD2; cdr3_aa: CSVEDLRREGSYEQYF; cdr3_nt: TGCAGCGTTGAAGATCTTCGGCGGGAGGGCTCCTACGAGCAGTACTTC
v_call: TRBV4-1; j_call: TRBJ2-7; clone_size: few; d_call: TRBD1; cdr3_aa: CASSLRTGSYEQYF; cdr3_nt: TGCGCCAGCAGCCTAAGGACAGGTTCCTACGAGCAGTACTTC
v_call: TRBV7-9; j_call: TRBJ2-1; clone_size: -; d_call: TRBD2; cdr3_aa: CASSWATIGTSGRGGEQFF; cdr3_nt: TGTGCCAGCAGCTGGGCCACCATTGGGACTAGCGGGAGAGGGGGTGAGCAGTTCTTC
v_call: TRBV28; j_call: TRBJ2-1; clone_size: -; d_call: -; cdr3_aa: CASSSGPEQFF; cdr3_nt: TGTGCCAGCAGCTCCGGGCCAGAGCAGTTCTTC
v_call: TRBV7-6; j_call: TRBJ2-7; clone_size: -; d_call: TRBD2; cdr3_aa: CASSLTTSGSYEQYF; cdr3_nt: TGTGCCAGCAGCTTAACCACTAGCGGGAGCTACGAGCAGTACTTC
v_call: TRBV7-9; j_call: TRBJ2-5; clone_size: once; d_call: -; cdr3_aa: CASSLLLQPKETQYF; cdr3_nt: TGTGCCAGCAGCTTATTACTCCAGCCGAAAGAGACCCAGTACTTC
v_call: TRBV13; j_call: TRBJ2-1; clone_size: once; d_call: -; cdr3_aa: CASSLGFHEQFF; cdr3_nt: TGTGCCAGCAGCTTGGGTTTCCATGAGCAGTTCTTC
v_call: TRBV6-5; j_call: TRBJ1-2; clone_size: -; d_call: -; cdr3_aa: CASSQGPTAIGYTF; cdr3_nt: TGTGCCAGCAGTCAAGGGCCTACGGCGATTGGCTACACCTTC
v_call: TRBV7-2; j_call: TRBJ2-7; clone_size: once; d_call: TRBD2; cdr3_aa: CASSPGKGLAFSYEQYF; cdr3_nt: TGTGCCAGCAGCCCTGGGAAGGGACTAGCGTTCTCCTACGAGCAGTACTTC
v_call: TRBV4-3; j_call: TRBJ2-1; clone_size: -; d_call: -; cdr3_aa: CASSQDIGTGLYNEQFF; cdr3_nt: TGCGCCAGCAGCCAAGATATCGGGACTGGCCTTTACAATGAGCAGTTCTTC
v_call: TRBV9; j_call: TRBJ2-3; clone_size: -; d_call: -; cdr3_aa: CASSVEGFRDTQYF; cdr3_nt: TGTGCCAGCAGCGTAGAAGGCTTCAGAGATACGCAGTATTTT
v_call: TRBV15; j_call: TRBJ2-7; clone_size: -; d_call: -; cdr3_aa: CATSQGGNSYEQYF; cdr3_nt: TGTGCCACCAGCCAGGGGGGAAACTCCTACGAGCAGTACTTC
v_call: TRBV14; j_call: TRBJ2-3; clone_size: -; d_call: -; cdr3_aa: CASSPLQGVNTDTQYF; cdr3_nt: TGTGCCAGCAGCCCCCTCCAAGGGGTTAACACAGATACGCAGTATTTT
v_call: TRBV2; j_call: TRBJ2-2; clone_size: -; d_call: TRBD1; cdr3_aa: CASMGAGQGVPGELFF; cdr3_nt: TGTGCCAGCATGGGAGCAGGACAGGGAGTTCCCGGGGAGCTGTTTTTT
v_call: TRBV27; j_call: TRBJ2-1; clone_size: -; d_call: -; cdr3_aa: CASRGAPNEQFF; cdr3_nt: TGTGCCAGCAGGGGTGCTCCCAATGAGCAGTTCTTC
v_call: TRBV10-1; j_call: TRBJ1-1; clone_size: -; d_call: -; cdr3_aa: CASSESRGTEAFF; cdr3_nt: TGCGCCAGCAGTGAGTCCAGGGGTACTGAAGCTTTCTTT
v_call: TRBV27; j_call: TRBJ1-1; clone_size: -; d_call: -; cdr3_aa: CATSRANTEAFF; cdr3_nt: TGTGCCACCTCGAGGGCGAACACTGAAGCTTTCTTT
v_call: TRBV6-1; j_call: TRBJ2-7; clone_size: -; d_call: -; cdr3_aa: CASRATGPLYEQYF; cdr3_nt: TGTGCCAGCAGGGCAACGGGGCCTCTATACGAGCAGTACTTC
v_call: TRBV28; j_call: TRBJ2-7; clone_size: -; d_call: -; cdr3_aa: CASSSGVTDYEQYF; cdr3_nt: TGTGCCAGCAGTTCGGGCGTGACAGACTACGAGCAGTACTTC
v_call: TRBV7-2; j_call: TRBJ2-7; clone_size: -; d_call: TRBD1; cdr3_aa: CASSLERTGSYEQYF; cdr3_nt: TGTGCCAGCAGCTTGGAACGGACAGGGTCCTACGAGCAGTACTTC
v_call: TRBV29-1; j_call: TRBJ2-7; clone_size: -; d_call: TRBD2; cdr3_aa: CSVENAGGEQYF; cdr3_nt: TGCAGCGTTGAGAATGCGGGGGGGGAGCAGTACTTC
v_call: TRBV4-1; j_call: TRBJ2-3; clone_size: -; d_call: TRBD2; cdr3_aa: CASSQISSGTPDTQYF; cdr3_nt: TGCGCCAGCAGCCAGATATCTAGCGGGACCCCAGATACGCAGTATTTT
v_call: TRBV29-1; j_call: TRBJ2-1; clone_size: -; d_call: TRBD1; cdr3_aa: CSVDTGQGLLEQFF; cdr3_nt: TGCAGCGTTGATACTGGACAGGGACTGTTGGAGCAGTTCTTC
v_call: TRBV28; j_call: TRBJ2-3; clone_size: -; d_call: -; cdr3_aa: CASSLGAVGTDTQYF; cdr3_nt: TGTGCCAGCAGTTTAGGAGCGGTGGGGACAGATACGCAGTATTTT
v_call: TRBV27; j_call: TRBJ2-7; clone_size: -; d_call: TRBD2; cdr3_aa: CASSSGTSILDEQYF; cdr3_nt: TGTGCCAGCAGCTCCGGGACTAGTATTTTGGACGAGCAGTACTTC
v_call: TRBV7-6; j_call: TRBJ2-7; clone_size: -; d_call: -; cdr3_aa: CASSLRSSGGSEQYF; cdr3_nt: TGTGCCAGCAGCTTAAGATCTTCAGGGGGGTCCGAGCAGTACTTC
v_call: TRBV11-1; j_call: TRBJ1-5; clone_size: -; d_call: -; cdr3_aa: CASSSLGPLWQRRNQPQHF; cdr3_nt: TGTGCCAGCAGCTCCTTAGGTCCCCTCTGGCAGCGGCGGAATCAGCCCCAGCATTTT
v_call: TRBV6-6; j_call: TRBJ1-4; clone_size: -; d_call: TRBD1; cdr3_aa: CASRDRTNEKLFF; cdr3_nt: TGTGCCAGCAGGGACAGGACTAATGAAAAACTGTTTTTT
v_call: TRBV7-9; j_call: TRBJ2-7; clone_size: -; d_call: TRBD2; cdr3_aa: CASSHSGREPSYEQYF; cdr3_nt: TGTGCCAGCAGTCATAGCGGGAGGGAACCCTCCTACGAGCAGTACTTC
v_call: TRBV2; j_call: TRBJ1-2; clone_size: -; d_call: -; cdr3_aa: CASKRQEDYGYTF; cdr3_nt: TGTGCCAGCAAACGGCAGGAGGACTATGGCTACACCTTC
v_call: TRBV7-8; j_call: TRBJ2-1; clone_size: -; d_call: -; cdr3_aa: CASSLANRGRGQDEQFF; cdr3_nt: TGTGCCAGCAGCTTAGCGAATCGGGGTAGAGGGCAGGATGAGCAGTTCTTC
v_call: TRBV5-1; j_call: TRBJ2-7; clone_size: -; d_call: -; cdr3_aa: CASSLYGSSYEQYF; cdr3_nt: TGCGCCAGCAGCTTGTATGGAAGCTCCTACGAGCAGTACTTC
v_call: TRBV15; j_call: TRBJ1-5; clone_size: -; d_call: -; cdr3_aa: CATAGNSNSNQPQHF; cdr3_nt: TGTGCCACCGCCGGAAACTCTAATAGCAATCAGCCCCAGCATTTT